Listed here are 25 T cell receptor beta chains from one sample, sequenced in a study of T cell responses to AZD1222 COVID-19 vaccine. Repertoires were generated with immunoSEQ multiplex PCR, while TCRdb's copy carries only in-frame clones and drops some. The sample contains some 130,000 clones, approximately 91% of which appear only once. The input for sequencing was peripheral blood, taken 28 days after the second AZD1222 dose. The receptors shown here come from an adult who received the AZD1222 COVID-19 vaccine.

CDR3 protein: CAIRLRDRTSEAFF. As DNA, the CDR3 is TGTGCCATCAGACTTAGGGACAGGACTTCTGAAGCTTTCTTT. The chain combines TRBV10-3 with TRBJ1-1, with 8 bases identical to TRBD1. The CDR3 is 14 amino acids. After removal of 6 bases from V and 6 bases from J, the junction contained 9 bases not matched to a gene. Per germline, CDR1 ENHRY and CDR2 SYGVKD.

This chain uses TRBV13 with TRBJ1-2, with no clear D. V lost 5 bases to trimming and J lost 5 bases, with 9 bases between them. The CDR3 is 12 amino acids. Germline V lookup: CDR1 PRHDT, CDR2 FYEKMQ (reference sequence). The CDR3 region is CASSAGGYGYTF. In DNA, the CDR3 is TGTGCCAGCAGCGCAGGAGGGTATGGCTACACCTTC.

The rearrangement joins TRBV5-4 to TRBJ1-2; unclear D gene. Deletions cut 1 base from V and 0 bases from J, with 7 bases between. Germline V gene sequence: CDR1 SGHNT, CDR2 YYREEE (reference sequence). The CDR3 extends over 14 amino acids. Here the CDR3 DNA reads TGTGCCAGCAGCTTGATGGGTTCTAACTATGGCTACACCTTC. It is translated as CASSLMGSNYGYTF.

The chain links TRBV9 to TRBJ2-1; 9 bases are shared with TRBD2. Germline V gives CDR1 SGDLS, CDR2 YYNGEE. The ends lost 0 bases at V and 8 bases at J; junction bases unmatched: 15. The CDR3 is 18 residues long. The CDR3 here is CASSVGASGTSLSDEQFF. CDR3 sequence (DNA): TGTGCCAGCAGCGTAGGGGCTAGCGGGACAAGCCTTAGCGATGAGCAGTTCTTC.

This clone appeared a single time. The V call is TRBV3-1 (or the pseudogene TRBV3-2), the J call TRBJ1-6; D uncertain. The V gene's germline CDR1 is LGHDT and CDR2 YNNKEL (reference sequence). V lost 0 bases to trimming and J lost 3 bases, with 12 bases between them. CDR3 size: 17 residues. The CDR3 loop is CASSQDAAEGYNSPLHF. CDR3 nucleotide sequence: TGTGCCAGCAGCCAAGATGCCGCCGAGGGCTATAATTCACCCCTCCACTTT.

J is TRBJ1-6 and V is TRBV19; 10 positions agree with TRBD1. This CDR3 comprises 17 residues. Germline lookup yields CDR1 LNHDA and CDR2 SQIVND (reference sequence). Unmatched junction bases numbered 10, after V lost 2 bases and J lost 9 bases. The CDR3 DNA follows: TGTGCCAGTAGTATAAGGGGCTCGGGACAGGGGCCTTCACCCCTCCACTTT. Translation: CASSIRGSGQGPSPLHF.

The J gene is TRBJ2-1, the V gene TRBV6-5; D unclear. Trimming shortened V by 2 bases and J by 4 bases, and 6 bases separated the two germline ends. The CDR3 is made up of 13 amino acids. The germline V gene encodes CDR1 MNHEY and CDR2 SVGAGI. The CDR3 sequence: CASSYDRYNEQFF. CDR3 nucleotide sequence: TGTGCCAGCAGTTACGACCGATACAATGAGCAGTTCTTC.

The CDR3: CASSDPGQRREQYF. CDR3 nucleotides: TGTGCCAGCAGCGACCCGGGACAGCGCCGGGAGCAGTACTTC. The chain links TRBV5-6 to TRBJ2-7, with TRBD1 matching 7 bases. Germline assignment: CDR1 SGHDT and CDR2 YYEEEE. V dropped 4 bases and J dropped 7; count of bases not matched to a gene: 11. The CDR3 contains 14 residues.

As to this clone: One junction end does not reproduce the germline sequence, and a read error may be involved. The chain is built from TRBV9 and TRBJ1-5; a possible D gene is TRBD1 (6 bases). This CDR3 spans 11 amino acids. Germline-derived CDR1 and CDR2 are SGDLS and YYNGEE. The CDR3, as DNA: TGTGCCAGCAGCCCCCATGGGGGCAGTGGGTTT. This translates into CASSPHGGSGF.

The chain is built from TRBV20-1 and TRBJ2-7, with a possible D match to TRBD2 (6 bases). With 3 bases removed from V and 1 base from J, the gap between germline ends came to 19 bases. Germline lookup yields CDR1 DFQATT and CDR2 SNEGSKA (reference sequence). This CDR3 is 16 amino acids long. The DNA for the CDR3 is TGCAGTGCTAGTAAGGGTGCCGGGACTCAATCCTACGAGCAGTACTTC. It is translated as CSASKGAGTQSYEQYF.

V gene TRBV27 combines with J gene TRBJ1-6; maybe TRBD1 (5 bases). The CDR3 runs to 15 residues. Germline V lookup: CDR1 MNHEY, CDR2 SMNVEV (reference sequence). V shed 6 bases and J shed 6 bases, with 15 bases lying between them. The CDR3 DNA reads TGTGCCAGCAGGGGGCAGGGAGTAGGTAATTCACCCCTCCACTTT. Translated, it gives CASRGQGVGNSPLHF.

The chain recombines TRBV11-3 with TRBJ2-2; 10 nucleotides agree with TRBD2. The J segment lost 4 bases and the V segment lost 3 bases, leaving 2 bases of the junction unmatched. Germline assignment: CDR1 SGHNT and CDR2 YENEEA. The CDR3 has 15 amino acids. CDR3: CASSFVAGGTGELFF. Here the CDR3 DNA reads TGTGCCAGCAGCTTTGTAGCGGGAGGCACCGGGGAGCTGTTTTTT.

As DNA, the CDR3 is TGTGCCAGCTCACCACCAGGACAGGGCAAAAACATTCAGTACTTC. As protein: CASSPPGQGKNIQYF. This sequence joins TRBV18 and TRBJ2-4, with TRBD1 matching over 8 bases. This CDR3 is 15 amino acids long. Trimming at V came to 0 bases and at J to 3 bases, leaving 1 base not matched to a gene. The V gene's germline CDR1 is KGHSH and CDR2 LQKENI.

V usage is TRBV9 and J usage is TRBJ2-5; a possible D gene is TRBD2 (6 bases). Trimming left V 3 bases short and J 5 bases short, with 20 bases between. The length of the CDR3 is 16 residues. From germline, CDR1 is SGDLS and CDR2 YYNGEE. The CDR3 is CASSAGAGGESETQYF. The CDR3 nucleotides read TGTGCCAGCAGCGCTGGGGCAGGAGGGGAATCGGAGACCCAGTACTTC.

This chain links TRBV19 with TRBJ2-7; TRBD2 might be the D (6 bases). This CDR3 contains 15 residues. The germline V gene has CDR1 LNHDA and CDR2 SQIVND (reference sequence). Trimming took off 7 bases at V and 7 bases at J, with 23 bases between the two ends. The DNA of the CDR3 is TGTGCCAGTACGCCCGGCAGGACCCGCCGGGAGGAGCAGTACTTC. Translated: CASTPGRTRREEQYF.

The rearrangement uses TRBV10-3 and TRBJ2-3, with 7 positions matching TRBD1. Looked up from germline, CDR1 is ENHRY and CDR2 is SYGVKD. The CDR3 is 15 amino acids. V lost 4 bases, J lost 2 bases, and 6 bases stayed unmatched. The CDR3 coding sequence is TGTGCCATCAGTGGGACAGGAAGACTCACAGATACGCAGTATTTT. As protein: CAISGTGRLTDTQYF.

The chain links TRBV2 to TRBJ2-7; TRBD1 aligns across 10 bases. Germline V gene data show CDR1 as SNHLY and CDR2 as FYNNEI. Unmatched junction bases numbered 8, after V lost 2 bases and J lost 7 bases. The CDR3 is 15 residues long. CDR3 in DNA: TGTGCCAGCAGTGAATTCGGGACAGGGGAGCATGAGCAGTACTTC. Translating it yields CASSEFGTGEHEQYF.

The CDR3 nucleotides read TGTGCCAGCAGTGATCGCAGGGGGAGATCCTACGAGCAGTACTTC. This gives the protein CASSDRRGRSYEQYF. The chain recombines TRBV5-4 with TRBJ2-7; 7 bases match TRBD1. This CDR3 comprises 15 residues. CDR1 and CDR2 (germline): SGHNT, YYREEE (reference sequence). Trimming removed 5 bases from V and 1 base from J; junction bases left unmatched: 9.

V gene TRBV27 combines with J gene TRBJ2-7, with TRBD1 matching over 7 bases. Germline V gene sequence: CDR1 MNHEY, CDR2 SMNVEV (reference sequence). This CDR3 is built from 16 residues. Trimming cost V 5 bases and J 3 bases; bases outside gene matches: 13. CDR3 sequence (DNA): TGTGCCAGCAGTCCCTCAACAGGGGAGCAAGGCTACGAGCAGTACTTC. Translated: CASSPSTGEQGYEQYF.

The chain uses TRBV6-4 and TRBJ2-7, with TRBD1 identical over 7 bases. Trimming removed 1 base from V and 6 bases from J; junction bases left unmatched: 3. The CDR3 extends over 13 amino acids. Germline V gene lookup returns CDR1 MRHNA and CDR2 SNTAGT. The CDR3 reads CASSDCRTGEQYF. DNA of the CDR3: TGTGCCAGCAGTGACTGCCGGACAGGCGAGCAGTACTTC.

This clone was found a few times. The J gene is TRBJ1-6, the V gene TRBV4-2; tentative D call: TRBD1 (5 bases). This CDR3 is 15 amino acids long. In germline, CDR1 is LGHNA, CDR2 YNFKEQ. Between the trimmed V and J ends, which lost 3 bases and 4 bases, there was a span of 10 bases. CDR3 nucleotide sequence: TGTGCCAGCAGCCATGGTCAGGGATATAATTCACCCCTCCACTTT. It translates to CASSHGQGYNSPLHF.

This clone was seen a single time. Within the sample, other DNA sequences also encode this same CDR3. The chain recombines TRBV28 with TRBJ2-3; D is unresolved. V shed 2 bases and J shed 6 bases, with 6 bases lying between them. CDR1 is MDHEN and CDR2 is SYDVKM in the germline V gene. The length of the CDR3 is 12 residues. DNA for the CDR3: TGTGCCAGCAGTTTAGTGGGGGATACGCAGTATTTT. This translates into CASSLVGDTQYF.

This sequence joins TRBV11-2 and TRBJ1-2; perhaps TRBD1 as D (5 bases). The CDR3 is 16 amino acids. The ends were cut back, 1 base at V and 4 bases at J, with 16 bases in the middle. Germline V CDR1 and CDR2: SGHAT, FQNNGV. The CDR3 here is CASSLGGGYISYGYTF. The CDR3 nucleotides are TGTGCCAGCAGCTTAGGTGGGGGGTACATAAGCTATGGCTACACCTTC.

The chain employs TRBV19 and TRBJ2-2; 11 nucleotides line up with TRBD2. With 7 bases clipped from V and 3 bases from J, the junction kept 7 bases outside the gene matches. CDR1 is LNHDA and CDR2 is SQIVND in the germline V gene (reference sequence). This CDR3 contains 16 residues. CDR3 nucleotide sequence: TGTGCCAGTACCGTTACTAGCGGGAGTTACACCGGGGAGCTGTTTTTT. It specifies CASTVTSGSYTGELFF.

V is TRBV18 and J is TRBJ1-5, with 8 positions matching TRBD1. CDR1 is KGHSH and CDR2 is LQKENI in the germline V gene. V lost 6 bases, J lost 0 bases, and 10 bases stayed unmatched. The CDR3 covers 17 residues. The CDR3 DNA reads as TGTGCCAGCTCGCCCCGGGACAGGACGTATAGCAATCAGCCCCAGCATTTT. This sequence encodes CASSPRDRTYSNQPQHF.